Shown below are 25 T cell receptor beta chains from a single sample sequenced in a study of T cell responses to AZD1222 COVID-19 vaccine. The repertoire was sequenced with immunoSEQ multiplex PCR; TCRdb's copy has only in-frame clones and lacks some. The data show fewer than 180,000 clones, with 92% seen just once and approximately 3.3% held by the top ten. The material sequenced was peripheral blood, taken 28 days after the second AZD1222 dose. The origin of the receptors is an adult who received the AZD1222 COVID-19 vaccine.

This clone showed up just once. This sequence joins TRBV7-2 and TRBJ2-3; D not certain. The CDR3 contains 14 residues. Looked up from germline, CDR1 is SGHTA and CDR2 is FQGNSA. Trimming took off 0 bases at V and 1 base at J, with 5 bases between the two ends. The CDR3 DNA sequence: TGTGCCAGCAGCTTAGCGACGGGCACAGATACGCAGTATTTT. It yields the protein CASSLATGTDTQYF. The full variable domain, with the rest looked up from reference TRBV7-2 and TRBJ2-3, is GAGVSQSPSNKVTEKGKDVELRCDPISGHTALYWYRQSLGQGLEFLIYFQGNSAPDKSGLPSDRFSAERTGGSVSTLTIQRTQQEDSAVYLCASSLATGTDTQYFGPGTRLTVL.

Here the CDR3 reads CASSVGQGIRNTIYF. CDR3 DNA: TGTGCCAGCAGCGTTGGGCAGGGGATTCGAAACACCATATATTTT. The genes are TRBV9 and TRBJ1-3, with a tentative D call TRBD1 (6 bases). Per the germline V gene, CDR1 is SGDLS and CDR2 is YYNGEE. V was cut by 2 bases and J by 5 bases, with 14 bases left in between. CDR3 length: 15 residues.

This clone was seen only once. The chain is built from TRBV28 and TRBJ2-3; 13 nucleotides match TRBD2. V shed 3 bases and J 1 base; nucleotides not matched to a gene: 4. Per the germline V gene, CDR1 is MDHEN and CDR2 is SYDVKM. This CDR3 has 17 amino acids. CDR3 coding DNA: TGTGCCAGCAGTTTTCCTACTAGCGGGAGGGGCACAGATACGCAGTATTTT. As protein: CASSFPTSGRGTDTQYF.

The chain recombines TRBV18 with TRBJ1-2; 10 positions agree with TRBD1. CDR3 length: 16 residues. Trimming at V came to 6 bases and at J to 7 bases, leaving 14 bases not matched to a gene. Germline CDR1 KGHSH, CDR2 LQKENI. CDR3 nucleotides: TGTGCCAGCTCCCTTCCCGGGACAGGGGCGTCGGGTGGCTACACCTTC. This translates into CASSLPGTGASGGYTF.

The genes are TRBV14 and TRBJ2-7; 11 bases map to TRBD2. CDR3 size: 14 residues. V lost 4 bases, J lost 3 bases, and 2 bases stayed unmatched. CDR1 and CDR2 (germline): SGHDN, FVKESK. The CDR3 bases are TGTGCCAGCAGCCTCACTAGCGGGAGCTACGAGCAGTACTTC. The encoded protein is CASSLTSGSYEQYF. The variable domain in full, completed from reference TRBV14 and TRBJ2-7, reads EAGVTQFPSHSVIEKGQTVTLRCDPISGHDNLYWYRRVMGKEIKFLLHFVKESKQDESGMPNNRFLAERTGGTYSTLKVQPAELEDSGVYFCASSLTSGSYEQYFGPGTRLTVT.

This sequence joins TRBV9 and TRBJ1-2; maybe TRBD1 (5 bases). Trimming took 1 base from V and 0 from J, leaving 16 bases between them. The CDR3 is 17 amino acids. Germline lookup yields CDR1 SGDLS and CDR2 YYNGEE. The chain's CDR3 is CASSVHPRDETNYGYTF. As DNA, the CDR3 is TGTGCCAGCAGCGTACACCCCAGGGACGAAACTAACTATGGCTACACCTTC.

CDR3 in amino acids: CAWNRVTEAFF. The CDR3 coding sequence is TGTGCCTGGAACAGGGTCACTGAAGCTTTCTTT. The genes are TRBV30 and TRBJ1-1; TRBD1 is a possible D gene (6 bases). The germline V gene encodes CDR1 GTSNPN and CDR2 SVGIG (reference sequence). This CDR3 has 11 amino acids. Trimming took 4 bases from V and 4 from J, leaving 7 bases between them.

The chain recombines TRBV21-1 with TRBJ1-4; no check of the table's D call, TRBD1, against the DNA was made. TRBV21-1 is classified as a pseudogene. The CDR3 is 14 amino acids. CDR3: CASRLQGWCEKLFF. The CDR3 bases are TGTGCCAGCAGACTACAGGGGTGGTGTGAAAAACTGTTTTTT.

The chain has TRBV7-9 and TRBJ2-2, with 9 nucleotides matching TRBD2. The CDR3 has 17 residues. Trimming took 2 bases from V and 2 from J; bases not matched to a gene: 6. CDR1 and CDR2 from the germline V gene are SEHNR and FQNEAQ (reference sequence). CDR3 region: CASSLPGLAKNTGELFF. The DNA of the CDR3 is TGTGCCAGCAGCTTACCGGGACTAGCCAAAAACACCGGGGAGCTGTTTTTT.

V gene TRBV12-3 or TRBV12-4 combines with J gene TRBJ1-2; D unresolved. This CDR3 is built from 12 residues. V lost 5 bases to trimming and J lost 10 bases, with 14 bases between them. This CDR3 reads CASSDGLITYTF. CDR3 DNA sequence: TGTGCCAGCAGTGACGGGCTGATTACCTACACCTTC.

The chain carries TRBV2 and TRBJ2-6; D unclear. The CDR3 is 14 residues long. Trimming cost V 5 bases and J 0 bases, with 5 bases left between them. The germline gives CDR1 SNHLY, CDR2 FYNNEI. This chain's CDR3 is CASSSSSGANVLTF. The CDR3, as DNA: TGTGCCAGCAGTTCCTCCTCTGGGGCCAACGTCCTGACTTTC. The whole variable domain, remainder taken from reference TRBV2 and TRBJ2-6, is EPEVTQTPSHQVTQMGQEVILRCVPISNHLYFYWYRQILGQKVEFLVSFYNNEISEKSEIFDDQFSVERPDGSNFTLKIRSTKLEDSAMYFCASSSSSGANVLTFGAGSRLTVL.

The chain has TRBV5-8 and TRBJ2-5, with D maybe TRBD2 (5 bases). The length of the CDR3 is 14 residues. Germline V gives CDR1 SGHTS, CDR2 YDEGEE. The V end lost 4 bases, the J end lost 1 base, and 11 bases lay between the germline ends. The CDR3 region is CASSRGLAQETQYF. CDR3 coding DNA: TGTGCCAGCAGCCGGGGTCTGGCCCAAGAGACCCAGTACTTC. Looking up the rest from reference TRBV5-8 and TRBJ2-5 gives the full variable domain: EAGVTQSPTHLIKTRGQQATLRCSPISGHTSVYWYQQALGLGLQFLLWYDEGEERNRGNFPPRFSGRQFPNYSSELNVNALELEDSALYLCASSRGLAQETQYFGPGTRLLVL.

V and J are TRBV5-1 and TRBJ1-2, with 8 bases fitting TRBD1. V trimming: 0 bases; J trimming: 4 bases; junction bases outside the gene matches: 2. CDR1 SGHRS and CDR2 YFSETQ come from the germline V gene. The CDR3 is 14 residues long. CDR3 sequence reads: CASSLGGQVYGYTF. As DNA, the CDR3 is TGCGCCAGCAGCTTGGGGGGACAGGTCTATGGCTACACCTTC.

The rearrangement links TRBV4-2 to TRBJ1-6, with 7 nucleotides matching TRBD1. Germline V CDR1 and CDR2: LGHNA, YNFKEQ. The V segment lost 1 base and the J segment 8 bases; nucleotides outside the gene matches: 5. This CDR3 is 15 amino acids long. The CDR3: CASSQGRDSYSPLHF. The CDR3 DNA sequence: TGTGCCAGCAGCCAAGGACGGGACAGCTATTCACCCCTCCACTTT.

The chain couples TRBV5-1 to TRBJ2-3, with unresolved D. The CDR3 is 13 amino acids. The V and J ends lost 0 bases and 3 bases respectively, with 5 bases between them. CDR1 and CDR2 from the germline V gene are SGHRS and YFSETQ. CDR3 residues: CASSLGPTDTQYF. CDR3 nucleotide sequence: TGCGCCAGCAGCTTGGGCCCAACAGATACGCAGTATTTT.

The rearrangement joins TRBV24-1 to TRBJ1-5; 7 nucleotides match TRBD1. V dropped 1 base and J dropped 2; count of bases not matched to a gene: 4. The germline V gene encodes CDR1 KGHDR and CDR2 SFDVKD. This CDR3 region has 16 residues. The CDR3 reads CATSDFTGARNQPQHF. CDR3 nucleotide sequence: TGTGCCACCAGTGATTTTACAGGGGCACGCAATCAGCCCCAGCATTTT.

The rearrangement uses TRBV7-9 and TRBJ1-6; 8 bases align to TRBD1. The CDR3 totals 14 residues. Losses at the gene ends were 3 bases for V and 14 bases for J; bases not matched to a gene: 9. In germline, CDR1 is SEHNR, CDR2 FQNEAQ (reference sequence). Here the CDR3 DNA reads TGTGCCAGCAGCTTTAGGGACAGGACATTCACCCTCCACTTT. This codes for CASSFRDRTFTLHF. The whole variable domain, remainder taken from reference TRBV7-9 and TRBJ1-6, is DTGVSQNPRHKITKRGQNVTFRCDPISEHNRLYWYRQTLGQGPEFLTYFQNEAQLEKSRLLSDRFSAERPKGSFSTLEIQRTEQGDSAMYLCASSFRDRTFTLHFGNGTRLTVT.

The chain uses TRBV27 and TRBJ1-6, with D perhaps matching TRBD1 (6 bases). V was clipped by 2 bases and J by 10 bases, with 24 bases between them. Germline CDR1 and CDR2: MNHEY and SMNVEV (reference sequence). The CDR3 sequence is 18 residues long. In nucleotides, the CDR3 is TGTGCCAGCAGTTTAAAGATCGAGGGGGTAGGGGGGACCTCACCCCTCCACTTT. It encodes CASSLKIEGVGGTSPLHF.

J is TRBJ2-7 and V is TRBV9; D uncertain. This CDR3 is 14 amino acids long. Trimming shortened V by 2 bases and J by 0 bases, and 9 bases separated the two germline ends. The germline CDR1 and CDR2 sequences are SGDLS and YYNGEE. CDR3 loop: CASSVGPASYEQYF. CDR3 bases: TGTGCCAGCAGCGTCGGCCCAGCCTCCTACGAGCAGTACTTC.

This chain links TRBV6-5 with TRBJ1-1; D might be TRBD1 (5 bases). The germline V and J ends were trimmed by 6 bases and 3 bases, with 17 bases remaining between them. Per the germline V gene, CDR1 is MNHEY and CDR2 is SVGAGI. The CDR3 has 15 residues. This CDR3 reads CASRVGLGSHTEAFF. The CDR3 DNA sequence: TGTGCCAGCAGAGTGGGGCTGGGGTCGCACACTGAAGCTTTCTTT.

The chain has TRBV4-1 and TRBJ1-5; D remains ambiguous. Germline CDR1 reads MGHRA; CDR2 reads YSYEKL. V was pared by 1 base and J by 1 base, with 8 bases between. The CDR3 is made up of 15 amino acids. The DNA of the CDR3 is TGCGCCAGCAGCCAAGGCGGCGGCAGCAATCAGCCCCAGCATTTT. It specifies CASSQGGGSNQPQHF.

The rearrangement joins TRBV5-4 to TRBJ2-2; 14 nucleotides align to TRBD2. Germline loops: CDR1 SGHNT, CDR2 YYREEE (reference sequence). The CDR3 length is 18 residues. The V segment lost 0 bases and the J segment 5 bases; nucleotides outside the gene matches: 6. The CDR3 protein is CASSLGGLAGDLTGELFF. CDR3 bases: TGTGCCAGCAGCTTGGGGGGACTAGCGGGAGACTTGACCGGGGAGCTGTTTTTT.

As DNA, the CDR3 is TGTGCCAGCAGCCGTAGCGGGAGTTCTTACAATGAGCAGTTCTTC. Amino acids: CASSRSGSSYNEQFF. The chain uses TRBV11-2 and TRBJ2-1; 9 bases align to TRBD2. CDR1 SGHAT and CDR2 FQNNGV come from the germline V gene. The V gene end was trimmed by 5 bases and the J gene end by 4 bases; junction bases not matched to a gene: 6. The CDR3 runs to 15 residues.

This chain uses TRBV15 with TRBJ1-5; unclear D gene. The V end was cut by 1 base, the J end by 7 bases, with 11 bases between. CDR3 length: 14 amino acids. Germline values: CDR1 LNHNV, CDR2 YYDKDF (reference sequence). CDR3 sequence (DNA): TGTGCCACCAGCAGAGTGCCCGAGGGACAGCCCCAGCATTTT. Amino acid sequence: CATSRVPEGQPQHF.

The rearrangement uses TRBV30 and TRBJ2-5; TRBD2 might be the D (5 bases). This CDR3 spans 16 amino acids. In germline, CDR1 is GTSNPN, CDR2 SVGIG (reference sequence). With 2 bases removed from V and 0 bases from J, the gap between germline ends came to 16 bases. CDR3 coding DNA: TGTGCCTGGAGTAGAGAACTCGCGGGCCACCAAGAGACCCAGTACTTC. Translating gives CAWSRELAGHQETQYF.